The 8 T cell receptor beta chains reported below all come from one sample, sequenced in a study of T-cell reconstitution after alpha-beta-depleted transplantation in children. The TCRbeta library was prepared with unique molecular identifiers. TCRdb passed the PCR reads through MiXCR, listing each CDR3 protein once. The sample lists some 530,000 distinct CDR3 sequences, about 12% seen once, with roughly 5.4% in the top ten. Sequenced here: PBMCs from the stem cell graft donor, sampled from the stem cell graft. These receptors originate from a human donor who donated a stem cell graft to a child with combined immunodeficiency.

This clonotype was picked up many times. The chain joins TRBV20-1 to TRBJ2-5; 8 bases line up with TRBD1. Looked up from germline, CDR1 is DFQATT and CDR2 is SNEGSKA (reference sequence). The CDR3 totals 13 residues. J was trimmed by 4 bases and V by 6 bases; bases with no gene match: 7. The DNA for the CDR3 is TGCAGTGCGAATCGACAGGGGCGAGAGACCCAGTACTTC. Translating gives CSANRQGRETQYF.

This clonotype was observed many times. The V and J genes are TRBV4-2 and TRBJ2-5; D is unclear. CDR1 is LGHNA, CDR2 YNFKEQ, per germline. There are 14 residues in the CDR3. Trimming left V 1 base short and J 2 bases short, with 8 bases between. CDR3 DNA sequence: TGTGCCAGCAGCCAAGTGGGAAGACAAGAGACCCAGTACTTC. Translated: CASSQVGRQETQYF.

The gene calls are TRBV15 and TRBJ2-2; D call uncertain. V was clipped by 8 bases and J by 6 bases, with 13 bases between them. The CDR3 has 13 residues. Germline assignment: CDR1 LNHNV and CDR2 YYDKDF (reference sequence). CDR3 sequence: CATLSKRSGELFF. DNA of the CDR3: TGTGCCACCTTGTCGAAGCGCTCCGGGGAGCTGTTTTTT.

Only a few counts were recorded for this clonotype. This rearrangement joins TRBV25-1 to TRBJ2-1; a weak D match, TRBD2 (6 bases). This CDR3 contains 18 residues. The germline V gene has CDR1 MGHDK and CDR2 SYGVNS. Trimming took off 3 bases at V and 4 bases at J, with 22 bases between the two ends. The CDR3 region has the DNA TGTGCCAGCAGTGACCCCGTTAGCGGACCTACACCTTACAATGAGCAGTTCTTC. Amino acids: CASSDPVSGPTPYNEQFF.

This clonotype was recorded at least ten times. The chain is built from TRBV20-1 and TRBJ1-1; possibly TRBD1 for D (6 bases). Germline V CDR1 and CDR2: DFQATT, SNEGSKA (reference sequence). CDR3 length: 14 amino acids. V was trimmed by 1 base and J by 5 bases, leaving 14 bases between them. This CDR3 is CSARGGGGVTEAFF. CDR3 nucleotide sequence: TGCAGTGCTAGAGGGGGAGGGGGAGTGACTGAAGCTTTCTTT.

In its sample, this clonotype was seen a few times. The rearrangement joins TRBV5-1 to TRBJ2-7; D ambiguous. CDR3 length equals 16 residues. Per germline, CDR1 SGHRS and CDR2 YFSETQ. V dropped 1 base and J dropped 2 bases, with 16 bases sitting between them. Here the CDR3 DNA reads TGCGCCAGCAGCTTGCTGAACCAGGCCTCCCCCTACGAGCAGTACTTC. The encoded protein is CASSLLNQASPYEQYF.

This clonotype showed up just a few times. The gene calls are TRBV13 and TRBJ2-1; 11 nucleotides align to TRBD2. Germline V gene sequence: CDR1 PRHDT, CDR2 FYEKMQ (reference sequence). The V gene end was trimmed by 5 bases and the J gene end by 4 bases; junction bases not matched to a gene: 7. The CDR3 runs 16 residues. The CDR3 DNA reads TGTGCCAGCAGCCCCTGGACTAGCGGGCCGTACAATGAGCAGTTCTTC. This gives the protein CASSPWTSGPYNEQFF.

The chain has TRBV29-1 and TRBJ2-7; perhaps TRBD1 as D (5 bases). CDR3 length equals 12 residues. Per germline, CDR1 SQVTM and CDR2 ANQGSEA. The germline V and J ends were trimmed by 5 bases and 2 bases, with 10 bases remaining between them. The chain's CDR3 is CSVLRQPYEQYF. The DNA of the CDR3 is TGCAGCGTTCTAAGACAGCCCTACGAGCAGTACTTC.